Listed here are 26 T cell receptor beta chains from one sample, sequenced in a study of CDR3 diversity in severe acne. MiXCR, run by TCRdb on the PCR reads, gives a single entry per CDR3 protein. The repertoire has about 93,000 distinct CDR3 sequences, about 48% of them found once; the top ten carry around 10%. The sequencing input was blood. The receptors shown here come from a male donor in good health, serving as a control.

The gene calls are TRBV7-9 and TRBJ2-6; the D is unclear. The CDR3 length is 14 residues. Per the germline V gene, CDR1 is SEHNR and CDR2 is FQNEAQ (reference sequence). V was pared by 5 bases and J by 0 bases, with 5 bases between. The CDR3 DNA is TGTGCCAGCAGCCGAATCTCTGGGGCCAACGTCCTGACTTTC. Its protein product is CASSRISGANVLTF.

This clonotype was detected many times. The chain links TRBV10-3 to TRBJ2-7, with 9 bases that match TRBD2. Germline loops: CDR1 ENHRY, CDR2 SYGVKD. This CDR3 contains 14 residues. Trimming took 4 bases from V and 2 from J; bases not matched to a gene: 3. CDR3 nucleotide sequence: TGTGCCATCAGTGTAGCGGGAGAGGCCTACGAGCAGTACTTC. Protein sequence: CAISVAGEAYEQYF.

On this clonotype: Because the CDR3's place on the DNA is in doubt, the DNA is left out and the CDR3 is given as listed by TCRdb. The V gene is TRBV20-1, the J gene TRBJ1-1; the table's D call, TRBD1, has no DNA check behind it. The CDR3 sequence runs 23 residues, both termini included. Germline V CDR1 and CDR2: DFQATT, SNEGSKA (reference sequence). The chain's CDR3 is CSARSPQGAISPSILVMGTEAFF.

The rearrangement uses TRBV5-1 and TRBJ2-1; 11 bases are a match to TRBD2. Unmatched junction bases numbered 8, after V lost 9 bases and J lost 3 bases. The germline CDR1 and CDR2 sequences are SGHRS and YFSETQ. The CDR3 sequence is 15 residues long. DNA of the CDR3: TGCGCCACCAGAAAGGGACTAGCGGTCTACAATGAGCAGTTCTTC. It translates to CATRKGLAVYNEQFF.

This clonotype was observed many times. The genes are TRBV4-1 and TRBJ2-5; 10 bases fit TRBD2. Germline CDR1 and CDR2: MGHRA and YSYEKL. The CDR3 is 15 residues long. V was clipped by 4 bases and J by 4 bases; unmatched bases: 6. CDR3 coding DNA: TGCGCCAGCAGCCGCCTAGCGGGGGACGGAGAGACCCAGTACTTC. Encoded protein: CASSRLAGDGETQYF.

The chain employs TRBV14 and TRBJ2-7, with D unclear. Germline-derived CDR1 and CDR2 are SGHDN and FVKESK. The V gene lost 2 bases and the J gene lost 3 bases, with 8 bases spanning the gap. The CDR3 is 13 residues long. For the CDR3, the DNA is TGTGCCAGCAGCCAACGCGTCCTCTACGAGCAGTACTTC. This encodes CASSQRVLYEQYF.

This clonotype has at least ten counts. The chain employs TRBV20-1 and TRBJ1-5; 8 nucleotides agree with TRBD1. Germline CDR1 DFQATT, CDR2 SNEGSKA (reference sequence). Unmatched junction bases numbered 20, after V lost 1 base and J lost 0 bases. The CDR3 has 21 residues. The CDR3: CSARARLGQGGINYSNQPQHF. The CDR3, as DNA: TGCAGTGCTAGAGCCCGACTTGGACAGGGAGGGATAAATTATAGCAATCAGCCCCAGCATTTT.

The chain links TRBV12-3 or TRBV12-4 to TRBJ1-6, with 10 bases aligning to TRBD1. J gave up 8 bases and V 6 bases, and 7 bases lay outside the gene matches. The CDR3 consists of 15 residues. CDR3 sequence (DNA): TGTGCCAGCAGCAGACAGGGGGCGCGGGATTCACCCCTCCACTTT. Translation gives CASSRQGARDSPLHF.

This clonotype was recorded only once. A much larger clonotype is one base distant, so this may be a read error. CDR3 in DNA: TGTGCCAGCAGCGCACTCGTGGGCTATGGCTACGCCTTC. Its translation is CASSALVGYGYAF. The chain couples TRBV7-2 to TRBJ1-2; no definite D call. This CDR3 comprises 13 residues. Germline lookup yields CDR1 SGHTA and CDR2 FQGNSA.

This sequence joins TRBV20-1 and TRBJ1-2; tentatively, D is TRBD1 (6 bases). This CDR3 spans 9 amino acids. The V gene's germline CDR1 is DFQATT and CDR2 SNEGSKA (reference sequence). V gave up 5 bases and J gave up 11 bases, with 9 bases separating them. The CDR3 nucleotides read TGCAGTGCTCACAGGGAGTACACCTTC. Translating it yields CSAHREYTF.

CDR3 sequence: CSAPTGDYGYTF. The CDR3 DNA reads TGCAGTGCTCCGACAGGGGACTATGGCTACACCTTC. The chain employs TRBV20-1 and TRBJ1-2, with TRBD1 matching 8 bases. Germline trimming cut 5 bases from V and 3 bases from J; bases unmatched to any gene: 2. This CDR3 region has 12 residues. Germline V gene lookup returns CDR1 DFQATT and CDR2 SNEGSKA (reference sequence).

The V call is TRBV9, the J call TRBJ1-5; a possible D gene is TRBD1 (6 bases). The germline V gene has CDR1 SGDLS and CDR2 YYNGEE. This CDR3 is 17 amino acids long. The V end lost 2 bases, the J end lost 11 bases, and 26 bases lay between the germline ends. CDR3 loop: CASSVGSLAGEGGTQHF. CDR3 DNA sequence: TGTGCCAGCAGCGTGGGGTCGCTAGCGGGAGAAGGGGGGACCCAGCATTTT.

Only a few counts were recorded for this clonotype. V usage is TRBV29-1 and J usage is TRBJ1-1; 7 positions match TRBD1. In germline, CDR1 is SQVTM, CDR2 ANQGSEA. Germline trimming cut 6 bases from V and 0 bases from J; bases unmatched to any gene: 7. The CDR3 has 14 residues. The CDR3: CSVMGQKMNTEAFF. In nucleotides, the CDR3 is TGCAGCGTCATGGGACAGAAGATGAACACTGAAGCTTTCTTT.

This clonotype was picked up many times. The V and J genes are TRBV24-1 and TRBJ1-2; 8 positions match TRBD1. CDR3 length: 15 amino acids. Germline V gene lookup returns CDR1 KGHDR and CDR2 SFDVKD. After removal of 4 bases from V and 4 bases from J, the junction contained 7 bases not matched to a gene. This CDR3 reads CATSDTGTGLYGYTF. The CDR3 nucleotides are TGTGCCACCAGTGACACCGGGACAGGACTCTATGGCTACACCTTC.

This clonotype turned up a few times. This chain connects TRBV7-3 to TRBJ1-1; D is unclear. The CDR3 is 15 residues long. From germline, CDR1 is SGHTA and CDR2 FQGTGA. V lost 0 bases and J 3 bases, leaving 11 bases between the germline ends. This chain's CDR3 is CASSLTAALDTEAFF. The CDR3 DNA sequence: TGTGCCAGCAGCTTAACGGCGGCGTTGGACACTGAAGCTTTCTTT.

In regard to this clonotype: This is likely a read error, given that the CDR3 carries no conserved phenylalanine or tryptophan at its end. Because the CDR3's place on the DNA is in doubt, the DNA is left out and the CDR3 is given as listed by TCRdb. This rearrangement joins TRBV20-1 to TRBJ1-1; the D call in the table, TRBD1, was not verified against the DNA. Per the germline V gene, CDR1 is DFQATT and CDR2 is SNEGSKA (reference sequence). With termini counted, the CDR3 has 17 amino acids. The CDR3 region is CSARDEGDTSTTEALGM.

The rearrangement joins TRBV29-1 to TRBJ1-2; the D is unclear. CDR1 is SQVTM and CDR2 is ANQGSEA in the germline V gene. Trimming shortened V by 5 bases and J by 3 bases, and 10 bases separated the two germline ends. The CDR3 contains 12 residues. The CDR3 loop is CSVPDLHYGYTF. Here the CDR3 DNA reads TGCAGCGTTCCCGACTTACACTATGGCTACACCTTC.

In the case of this clonotype: It is unclear where the CDR3 begins or ends on the DNA, so no DNA is shown, and the CDR3 is as TCRdb lists it. This chain connects TRBV15 to TRBJ2-5. Germline values: CDR1 LNHNV, CDR2 YYDKDF (reference sequence). The CDR3 length equals 21 residues, ends included. CDR3 in amino acids: CATSRDAQTDGYTFGSETQYF.

The chain employs TRBV20-1 and TRBJ1-3; D is ambiguous. Germline V lookup: CDR1 DFQATT, CDR2 SNEGSKA (reference sequence). Trimming left V 0 bases short and J 0 bases short, with 6 bases between. This CDR3 has 14 amino acids. This CDR3 is CSARDKSSGNTIYF. In DNA form, the CDR3 reads TGCAGTGCTAGAGATAAAAGCTCTGGAAACACCATATATTTT.

The chain links TRBV12-3 or TRBV12-4 to TRBJ1-1; D gene uncertain. V gave up 3 bases and J gave up 1 base, with 9 bases separating them. The CDR3 runs to 14 residues. The CDR3 spells CASSFDAGNTEAFF. CDR3 coding DNA: TGTGCCAGCAGTTTTGATGCGGGGAACACTGAAGCTTTCTTT.

About this clonotype itself: A read error may produce the germline difference seen at one junction end. V and J are TRBV7-6 and TRBJ2-3; TRBD1 matches 9 bases. Germline V lookup: CDR1 SGHVS, CDR2 FNYEAQ. This CDR3 comprises 15 residues. The DNA for the CDR3 is TGTGCCAGCAGCTTGGGGACAGGGCGCACAGATACTCAGTATTTT. Translated, it gives CASSLGTGRTDTQYF.

The genes are TRBV11-3 and TRBJ2-7, with 9 nucleotides matching TRBD1. Germline lookup yields CDR1 SGHNT and CDR2 YENEEA. V gave up 2 bases and J gave up 4 bases; unmatched junction bases: 6. The length of the CDR3 is 15 residues. In DNA, the CDR3 is TGTGCCAGCAGCTTATCCCCCGGGACAGGGTACGAGCAGTACTTC. Translating gives CASSLSPGTGYEQYF.

The chain has TRBV5-1 and TRBJ2-7, with TRBD2 matching 15 bases. Germline loops: CDR1 SGHRS, CDR2 YFSETQ. CDR3 length: 18 residues. After removal of 4 bases from V and 0 bases from J, the junction contained 8 bases not matched to a gene. CDR3 in amino acids: CASSPGLAGGFTSYEQYF. CDR3 DNA sequence: TGCGCCAGCAGCCCCGGACTAGCGGGAGGGTTCACCTCCTACGAGCAGTACTTC.

This sequence joins TRBV7-9 and TRBJ2-2; the D call may be TRBD1 or TRBD2 (6 bases each). The V end was cut by 4 bases, the J end by 8 bases, with 11 bases between. This CDR3 has 13 amino acids. CDR1 and CDR2 (germline): SEHNR, FQNEAQ (reference sequence). CDR3 in DNA: TGTGCCAGCAGCTCACAGGGACTTGGGGAGCTGTTTTTT. This translates into CASSSQGLGELFF.

This clonotype was recorded at least ten times. This sequence joins TRBV18 and TRBJ1-2; D is uncertain. Trimming left V 3 bases short and J 3 bases short, with 17 bases between. The CDR3 runs 16 residues. Germline lookup yields CDR1 KGHSH and CDR2 LQKENI. For the CDR3, the DNA is TGTGCCAGCTCACCTTTAGAAATATTAATCGACTATGGCTACACCTTC. It yields the protein CASSPLEILIDYGYTF.

This sequence joins TRBV18 and TRBJ2-5; D may be TRBD1 (5 bases). The germline V gene encodes CDR1 KGHSH and CDR2 LQKENI. The CDR3 has 15 amino acids. Trimming shortened V by 0 bases and J by 4 bases, and 12 bases separated the two germline ends. The CDR3 coding sequence is TGTGCCAGCTCACCACCTAGAACAGGTTCAGAGACCCAGTACTTC. This encodes CASSPPRTGSETQYF.